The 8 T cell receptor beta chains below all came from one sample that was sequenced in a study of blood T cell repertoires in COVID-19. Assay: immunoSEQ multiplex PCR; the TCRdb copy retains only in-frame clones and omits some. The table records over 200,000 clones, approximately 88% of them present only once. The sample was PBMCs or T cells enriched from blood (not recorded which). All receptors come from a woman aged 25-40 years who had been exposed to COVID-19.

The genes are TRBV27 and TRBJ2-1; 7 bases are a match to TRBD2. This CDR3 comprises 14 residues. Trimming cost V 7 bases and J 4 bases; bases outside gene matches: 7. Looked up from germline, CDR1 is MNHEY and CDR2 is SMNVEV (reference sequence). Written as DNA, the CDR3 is TGTGCCAGCAAGCTAGCGGTCCCTTACAATGAGCAGTTCTTC. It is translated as CASKLAVPYNEQFF.

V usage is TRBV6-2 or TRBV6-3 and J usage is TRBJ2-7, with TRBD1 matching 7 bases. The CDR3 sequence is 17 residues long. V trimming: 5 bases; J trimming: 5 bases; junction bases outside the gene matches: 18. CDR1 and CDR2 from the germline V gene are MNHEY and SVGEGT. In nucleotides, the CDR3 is TGTGCCAGCAGTCCCTCCCCCGGGACAGTGACTACCCACGAGCAGTACTTC. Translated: CASSPSPGTVTTHEQYF.

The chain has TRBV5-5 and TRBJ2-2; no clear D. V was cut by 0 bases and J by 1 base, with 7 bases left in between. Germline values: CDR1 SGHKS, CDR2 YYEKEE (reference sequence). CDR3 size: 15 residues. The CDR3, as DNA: TGTGCCAGCAGCTTGGAGTCTATGAACACCGGGGAGCTGTTTTTT. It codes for CASSLESMNTGELFF.

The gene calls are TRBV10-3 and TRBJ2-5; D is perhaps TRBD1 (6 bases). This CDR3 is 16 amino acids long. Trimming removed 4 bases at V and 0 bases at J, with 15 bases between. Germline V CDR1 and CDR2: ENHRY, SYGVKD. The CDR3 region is CAISGGQRRYQETQYF. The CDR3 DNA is TGTGCCATCAGTGGAGGACAGCGACGCTACCAAGAGACCCAGTACTTC.

The CDR3: CASSSGLAGAHNEQFF. The DNA of the CDR3 is TGTGCCAGCAGTTCGGGACTAGCGGGAGCTCACAATGAGCAGTTCTTC. The V call is TRBV27, the J call TRBJ2-1, with TRBD2 identical over 14 bases. V gave up 4 bases and J gave up 5 bases; unmatched junction bases: 4. The CDR3 is 16 amino acids. Germline V gene sequence: CDR1 MNHEY, CDR2 SMNVEV (reference sequence).

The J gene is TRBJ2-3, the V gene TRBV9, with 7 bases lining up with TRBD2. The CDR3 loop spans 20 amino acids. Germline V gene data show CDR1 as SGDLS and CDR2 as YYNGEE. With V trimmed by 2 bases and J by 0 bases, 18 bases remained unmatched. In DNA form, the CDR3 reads TGTGCCAGCAGCGTTAGGGGTAGGGCTAGCGGAGAACTTAGCACAGATACGCAGTATTTT. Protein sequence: CASSVRGRASGELSTDTQYF. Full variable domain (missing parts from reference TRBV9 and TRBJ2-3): DSGVTQTPKHLITATGQRVTLRCSPRSGDLSVYWYQQSLDQGLQFLIQYYNGEERAKGNILERFSAQQFPDLHSELNLSSLELGDSALYFCASSVRGRASGELSTDTQYFGPGTRLTVL.

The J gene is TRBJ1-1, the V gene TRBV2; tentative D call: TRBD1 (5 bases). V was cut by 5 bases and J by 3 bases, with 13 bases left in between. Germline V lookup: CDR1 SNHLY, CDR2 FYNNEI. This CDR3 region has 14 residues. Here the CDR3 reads CASSYTGGDTEAFF. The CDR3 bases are TGTGCCAGCAGTTACACCGGGGGTGACACTGAAGCTTTCTTT.

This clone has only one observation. This chain's CDR3 is CASRLEVDRYEQYF. CDR3 sequence (DNA): TGTGCCAGCAGACTTGAAGTAGACAGATACGAGCAGTACTTC. This chain links TRBV6-5 with TRBJ2-7; tentatively, D is TRBD1 (5 bases). The CDR3 extends over 14 amino acids. Germline V gives CDR1 MNHEY, CDR2 SVGAGI. Trimming stripped 6 bases from V and 4 bases from J, with 16 bases between.